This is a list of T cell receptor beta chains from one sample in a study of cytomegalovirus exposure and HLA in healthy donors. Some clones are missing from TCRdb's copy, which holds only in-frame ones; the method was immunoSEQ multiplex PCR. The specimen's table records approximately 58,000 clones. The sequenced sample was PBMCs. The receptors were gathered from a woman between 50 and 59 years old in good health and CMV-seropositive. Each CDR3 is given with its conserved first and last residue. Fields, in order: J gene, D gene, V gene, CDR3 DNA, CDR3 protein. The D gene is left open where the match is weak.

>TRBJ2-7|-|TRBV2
TGTGCCAGCAGTGAAGCCCAGGGTGGGTCCTACGAGCAGTACTTC
CASSEAQGGSYEQYF
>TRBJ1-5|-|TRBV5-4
TGTGCCAGCAGCTTGGGTCCAGGGTCGCGTCAGCCCCAGCATTTT
CASSLGPGSRQPQHF
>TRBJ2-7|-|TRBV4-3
TGCGCCAGCAGCCAAGATCTAATGGACAGACGCTACGAGCAGTACTTC
CASSQDLMDRRYEQYF
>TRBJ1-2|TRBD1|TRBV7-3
TGTGCCAGCAGCTTATCCGGACAGGGCCGGGGCTACACCTTC
CASSLSGQGRGYTF
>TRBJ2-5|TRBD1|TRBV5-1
TGCGCCAGCTTCCGAGACAGGGAAGAGACCCAGTACTTC
CASFRDREETQYF
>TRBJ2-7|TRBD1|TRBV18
TGTGCCAGCTCACGAGGACAGGGGGCGTACGAGCAGTACTTC
CASSRGQGAYEQYF
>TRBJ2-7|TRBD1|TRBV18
TGTGCCAGCTCGGACCTCCCGGGACAGGGATCCGCCGAGCAGTACTTC
CASSDLPGQGSAEQYF
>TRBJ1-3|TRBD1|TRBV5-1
TGCGCCAGCACCCGGACAGGCTCCTCTGGAAACACCATATATTTT
CASTRTGSSGNTIYF
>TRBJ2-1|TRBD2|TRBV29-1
TGCAGCGTTGAATGGGCTAGCGGGAGGTACGACAATGAGCAGTTCTTC
CSVEWASGRYDNEQFF
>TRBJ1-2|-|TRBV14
TGTGCCAGCAGCCAACAGGTTACCGGCTATGGCTACACCTTC
CASSQQVTGYGYTF
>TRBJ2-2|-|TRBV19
TGTGCCAGTAGAAGACTCCAACAGGGCCACGGGGAGCTGTTTTTT
CASRRLQQGHGELFF